This T cell receptor (beta chain) is drawn from a study of T cell clones after liver transplantation (dated by TCRdb to about 2019). With regard to the full study: The samples were obtained from ITN030ST, a randomized trial that attempted immunosuppression withdrawal within 2 years after liver transplantation. Donor-reactive T cell clones were identified using TCRbeta sequencing after a pre-transplant mixed lymphocyte reaction and were then followed in post-transplant blood. As an antigen-independent comparator for donor-reactive sequences, third party-reactive TCRbeta sequences were also identified from pre-transplant MLRs. No induction therapy was given to the subjects, and standard immunosuppression was administered until randomization at 12-24 months post-transplant. Blood samples were collected pre-transplant, then pre-randomization ahead of withdrawal, and finally post-randomization once withdrawal had either been completed or failed. Tolerance was defined as complete immunosuppression withdrawal for at least one year with no rise in liver enzymes beyond twice the upper limit of normal. The study cohort included 8 liver transplant recipients, of whom 3 were classified as tolerant and 5 as non-tolerant. Of the eight recipients, a few were HCV-positive, while the remaining recipients had been transplanted for non-autoimmune, non-viral indications. Overall study outcomes, separate from this receptor: Donor-reactive sequences declined more than third party-reactive ones, suggesting partial antigen-specific deletion unrelated to withdrawal success. Because allograft tissue specimens were not available, migration of donor-reactive T cells into the graft, rather than deletion, may have occurred. A significant post-transplant decrease in circulating donor-reactive CD4 TCRbeta sequences was observed in most of the 8 subjects, irrespective of tolerance or HCV status. Low numbers of available donor cells limited the measurable donor-reactive repertoire in a couple of subjects. Once repertoire turnover was taken into account, donor-reactive detection showed a significant reduction for CD4 in 7 of 8 subjects and for CD8 in 8 of 8. Conclusions were preliminary, limited by small, heterogeneous patient numbers and non-standardized post-transplant time points.

With regard to this clone: Its antigen has not been determined. One base away there is no much larger clone; base qualities are not given.

Thawed unstimulated PBMCs were stained for CD3, CD4 and CD8 and FACS-sorted into CD3+CD4+ and CD3+CD8+ populations. All 8 studied subjects were randomized to withdrawal of immunosuppression. The Qiagen DNeasy Blood and Tissue Kit was used to isolate genomic DNA. CDR3 length: 15 amino acids, cysteine to phenylalanine. Of the read, only the CDR3 DNA is kept; its 45 bases are in frame from base 1. V is pared back by 4 bases and J by 1 base, with 13 bases lying between the germline termini. The germline V gene gives CDR1 as SQVTM and CDR2 as ANQGSEA. Using immunoSEQ, frozen genomic DNA was subjected to high-throughput TCRbeta CDR3 sequencing, a process that included PCR amplification, mapping, bias correction and internal controls. The authors' analysis ran thus. Productive rearrangements were kept, and unique TCRbeta sequences were defined by CDR3 nucleotide sequence plus V and J gene. For classification of a sequence as donor-reactive, at least 5-fold expansion in CFSE-low cells relative to unstimulated pre-transplant cells and a frequency of at least 0.01% were required. To ensure at least 90% detection power, minimum frequency thresholds were set for each subject based on that subject's lowest-template unstimulated sample. Jensen-Shannon divergence between the top 1000 TCRbeta sequences after and before transplant was used to measure repertoire turnover. Changes in detection of donor-reactive sequences were tested with two-sided Fisher's exact tests. Held by TCRdb, this immuneACCESS table contains in-frame sequences only and omits some clones. Under half of the omission traces to an unresolved V gene where checked; the cause of the rest is unknown. The D gene and trimming were derived from the DNA, and the V and J assignments and clone size from that table. The sample has tens of thousands of clones on record, 70% of them singletons. Together, the top ten hold about 3% of the sample.

The chain couples TRBV29-1 to TRBJ2-2; TRBD2 could be the D gene, as 5 bases match. The sample in question was CD4+ T cells from blood, obtained at the roughly 16-month timepoint. The TCR originated in a human patient who received a liver transplant. Where a transplant has occurred, the graft donor may have supplied some of the T cells. The CDR3 protein sequence reads: CSVASGLLNTGELFF. The DNA sequence is TGCAGCGTTGCGTCCGGACTCTTGAACACCGGGGAGCTGTTTTTT.